This T cell receptor beta chain was observed in a study of cytomegalovirus exposure and HLA in healthy donors. Primers: 60 Vbeta forward and 13 Jbeta reverse. Some clones are missing from TCRdb's copy, which holds only in-frame ones; the method was immunoSEQ multiplex PCR. The sample lists approximately 190,000 clones; roughly 80% were seen once. V was trimmed by 2 bases and J by 5 bases, leaving 13 bases between them. CDR1 is GTSNPN, CDR2 SVGIG, per germline (reference sequence). This CDR3 has 14 amino acids. Source material: PBMCs. The rearrangement joins TRBV30 to TRBJ1-3; tentative D call: TRBD1 (5 bases). The sequence came from a man between 40 and 49 years old in good health and CMV-seropositive. The CDR3 DNA reads as TGTGCCTGGAGTTCCCTAACAGGTCGAAACACCATATATTTT. Its translation: CAWSSLTGRNTIYF.